The TCR beta chain under discussion was sequenced for a study of neurological immune-mediated disorders. Across the study: Relapsing-remitting disease was seen in 31 of the 34 multiple sclerosis patients, and secondary progressive disease was seen in 3.

The sorted libraries involved the use of about 910,000 CD4+ or CD8+ T cells. CDR3 length: 14 amino acids. From germline, CDR1 is ENHRY and CDR2 SYGVKD. V dropped 6 bases and J dropped 6; count of bases not matched to a gene: 9. cDNA was made by 5'RACE with 10-nucleotide random UMIs. MiXCR was run by TCRdb on the 5' RACE reads, yielding one entry per CDR3 protein. The sample contains about 54,000 distinct CDR3 sequences, 4% of which appear only once. This clonotype was counted at least ten times. This clonotype was obtained from a woman between 40 and 50 years old with multiple sclerosis. The genes are TRBV10-3 and TRBJ2-7, with TRBD2 matching 9 bases. Sequenced input: CD4+ T cells from blood. CDR3 nucleotide sequence: TGTGCCATCAGAGATCCGGGACTAGCAGGCGAGCAGTACTTC. Protein sequence: CAIRDPGLAGEQYF.